This is a list of T cell receptor beta chains from one sample in a study of regulatory T cells in long-lasting Graves disease. TCRdb itself ran the multiplex PCR reads through MiXCR, one entry per CDR3 protein. The repertoire has roughly 610,000 distinct CDR3 sequences, approximately 16% of them found once; the top ten carry approximately 12%. In addition, the sample was reused for a study of T cells in Graves' hyperthyroidism and ophthalmopathy.

The material sequenced was peripheral blood mononuclear cells (PBMCs), taken at new diagnosis, from a patient treated with antithyroid drugs. These receptors were taken from a man in his late teens or twenties with Graves disease. Both conserved end residues are part of each CDR3. Each record gives: V gene, J gene, CDR3 length, clone size, D gene, CDR3 DNA, CDR3 protein. The D gene is left open where the match is weak. Clone size is shown for a subset of rows, as once, few, many or a class of expanded clone.

>TRBV2|TRBJ1-6|14|many|TRBD1
TGTGCCAGCATAGAGGACAGGGATAATTCACCCCTCCACTTT
CASIEDRDNSPLHF
>TRBV20-1|TRBJ1-5|16|few|TRBD1
TGCAGTGCTATCCCAGGACAGGGGGACGTCAATCAGCCCCAGCATTTT
CSAIPGQGDVNQPQHF
>TRBV7-9|TRBJ1-1|15|-|TRBD1
TGTGCCAGCAGCTTATTGGCAGGGGGCTCACGGGAGGCTTTCTTT
CASSLLAGGSREAFF
>TRBV13|TRBJ1-4|14|few|-
TGTGCCAGCAGCTTCGGAGGAGTTAATGAAAAACTGTTTTTT
CASSFGGVNEKLFF
>TRBV12-3/TRBV12-4|TRBJ1-1|15|few|-
TGTGCCAGCAGTTTAGGTCTGACAGACAACACTGAAGCTTTCTTT
CASSLGLTDNTEAFF
>TRBV27|TRBJ2-7|16|few|-
TGTGCCAGCAGTTTATCCCCCGGGGCCTTCCCCTACGAGCAGTACTTC
CASSLSPGAFPYEQYF
>TRBV20-1|TRBJ2-1|13|many|TRBD2
TGCAGTGCTAGGCCGGGACTAGCGTATGAGCAGTTCTTC
CSARPGLAYEQFF
>TRBV20-1|TRBJ1-1|15|many|-
TGCAGTGCTAGAGATCTGCAGAGAGGTACAGCGGGAGCTTTCTTT
CSARDLQRGTAGAFF
>TRBV19|TRBJ1-6|15|-|-
TGTGCCAGTAGCAATAGGGGACATCGTAATTCACCCCTCCACTTT
CASSNRGHRNSPLHF
>TRBV12-5|TRBJ2-2|16|few|-
TGTGCTAGTGGTTTGTTTGTGGGTGGAGACACCGGGGAGCTGTTTTTT
CASGLFVGGDTGELFF
>TRBV5-4|TRBJ2-7|16|-|TRBD2
TGTGCCAGCAGCTCACTTTCCGGGACTAGCGGATACGAGCAGTACTTC
CASSSLSGTSGYEQYF
>TRBV6-1|TRBJ2-2|14|-|TRBD1
TGTGCCACCGGGACAGGGACGAACACCGGGGAGCTGTTTTTT
CATGTGTNTGELFF
>TRBV2|TRBJ2-5|14|many|TRBD1
TGTGCCAGCAGGGGCAGGGACAGACTGGAGACCCAGTACTTC
CASRGRDRLETQYF
>TRBV20-1|TRBJ2-3|12|-|-
TGCAGTGCCGCTAAATCCATAGATACGCAGTATTTT
CSAAKSIDTQYF
>TRBV19|TRBJ2-1|18|-|TRBD1
TGTGCCAGTAGTATAACCCTAGACAGGGGGATTAACTACAATGAGCAGTTCTTC
CASSITLDRGINYNEQFF
>TRBV4-1|TRBJ2-3|13|-|-
TGCGCCAGCAGCCAAGGTCGTTGGGATACGCAGTATTTT
CASSQGRWDTQYF
>TRBV3-1|TRBJ2-7|12|many|-
TGTGCCAGCAGCCAATGGGGCTCCGAGCAGTACTTC
CASSQWGSEQYF
>TRBV12-3/TRBV12-4|TRBJ2-2|15|many|-
TGTGCCAGCAGCGACACAGGGCTTGCCACCGGGGAGCTGTTTTTT
CASSDTGLATGELFF
>TRBV5-1|TRBJ2-7|15|many|TRBD2
TGCGCCAGCAGCACCGGACTAGCGGGACGGGACGAGCAGTACTTC
CASSTGLAGRDEQYF
>TRBV6-5|TRBJ2-2|17|few|-
TGTGCCAGCAGTTACGGTGTCAGGGTAGCACCAACCGGGGAGCTGTTTTTT
CASSYGVRVAPTGELFF
>TRBV20-1|TRBJ2-7|12|-|TRBD1
TGCAGTGCTTGGGGACAGGGGGACGAGCAGTACTTC
CSAWGQGDEQYF
>TRBV12-3/TRBV12-4|TRBJ2-3|18|-|TRBD2
TGTGCCAGCACCCCCGGGCTAGCGGGAGGGGGTAGGGCCTATACGCAGTATTTT
CASTPGLAGGGRAYTQYF
>TRBV2|TRBJ2-3|14|many|-
TGTGCCAGCAGTACAGTAACTAGCACAGATACGCAGTATTTT
CASSTVTSTDTQYF
>TRBV6-2/TRBV6-3|TRBJ1-3|14|-|-
TGTGCCAGTCTGAGGGGAGGCTCTGGAAACACCATATATTTT
CASLRGGSGNTIYF
>TRBV3-1|TRBJ2-1|17|-|TRBD2
TGTGCCAGCAGCCAAGATCGGAGGCTAGCGGGAGTCAATGAGCAGTTCTTC
CASSQDRRLAGVNEQFF
>TRBV19|TRBJ1-2|14|-|-
TGTGCCACCGGGATGGGAACAGGGATTCACGGCTACACCTTC
CATGMGTGIHGYTF
>TRBV3-1|TRBJ1-1|15|few|TRBD1
TGTGCCAGCAGCCCTACAGGGGGACAGGGGACTGAAGCTTTCTTT
CASSPTGGQGTEAFF
>TRBV11-3|TRBJ2-7|18|-|TRBD2
TGTGCCAGCAGCCCCGGGCGGGGACTAGCGGGAGGCGCCTACGAGCAGTACTTC
CASSPGRGLAGGAYEQYF
>TRBV14|TRBJ2-7|14|-|-
TGTGCCAGCAGCCAAGGAGACGTCTCCTACGAGCAGTACTTC
CASSQGDVSYEQYF
>TRBV2|TRBJ1-1|13|many|-
TGTGCCAGCAGTGACGGCCCGAACACTGAAGCTTTCTTT
CASSDGPNTEAFF
>TRBV9|TRBJ2-5|13|many|TRBD2
TGTGCCAGCAGCGTAACGGGGGGGGAGACCCAGTACTTC
CASSVTGGETQYF
>TRBV5-1|TRBJ2-7|13|-|-
TGCGCCAGCAGCTTGGCCATGGACTACGAGCAGTACTTC
CASSLAMDYEQYF
>TRBV5-1|TRBJ2-1|14|many|TRBD2
TGCGCCAGCAGCTTGGATAGCGGGATCTATGAGCAGTTCTTC
CASSLDSGIYEQFF
>TRBV2|TRBJ1-2|13|many|TRBD1
TGTGCCAGCAGTACGACAGGGAACTATGGCTACACCTTC
CASSTTGNYGYTF
>TRBV6-5|TRBJ2-1|17|-|TRBD2
TGTGCCAGCAGTTACTCCCCTGGCGGGAGTCCCTACAATGAGCAGTTCTTC
CASSYSPGGSPYNEQFF
>TRBV20-1|TRBJ2-7|13|-|-
TGCAGTGCTAGCCCCGGGACCCTCTACGAGCAGTACTTC
CSASPGTLYEQYF
>TRBV2|TRBJ2-3|13|many|-
TGTGCCAGCAGTGAATCGAATGCAGATACGCAGTATTTT
CASSESNADTQYF
>TRBV7-9|TRBJ1-5|16|-|TRBD1
TGTGCCAGCAGCTTAGCCGACAGGGGATTAGGTCAGCCCCAGCATTTT
CASSLADRGLGQPQHF
>TRBV6-2/TRBV6-3|TRBJ1-6|18|few|-
TGTGCCAGCAGTGAAGAGAAATACCGGGACTACTATAATTCACCCCTCCACTTT
CASSEEKYRDYYNSPLHF
>TRBV27|TRBJ2-7|13|many|TRBD2
TGTGCCAGCAGAGGGACTAGCGGCTACGAGCAGTACTTC
CASRGTSGYEQYF
>TRBV6-5|TRBJ2-7|12|-|-
TGTGCCAGCAGTTACTCGGGGCTCGAGCAGTACTTC
CASSYSGLEQYF
>TRBV27|TRBJ2-7|14|few|TRBD2
TGTGCCAGCAGGCCGGGACTAGCGGACTACGAGCAGTACTTC
CASRPGLADYEQYF
>TRBV9|TRBJ2-5|16|few|-
TGTGCCAGCAGCGTAGGGAAGGGACCTCGGGTGGAGACCCAGTACTTC
CASSVGKGPRVETQYF
>TRBV7-9|TRBJ1-1|17|-|-
TGTGCCAGCAGCTTATCTATAGGGGGTCCACGGAACACTGAAGCTTTCTTT
CASSLSIGGPRNTEAFF
>TRBV20-1|TRBJ2-1|15|many|TRBD2
TGCAGTCTAGGCGGCGGGACTACTCCGCTCAATGAGCAGTTCTTC
CSLGGGTTPLNEQFF
>TRBV5-1|TRBJ2-1|17|-|-
TGCGCCAGCAGCTGGAGGGACCAACTTCTAACACGCAATGAGCAGTTCTTC
CASSWRDQLLTRNEQFF
>TRBV19|TRBJ1-5|16|few|-
TGTGCCAGTAGCCCCGAGGGAGGGAGCTACAATCAGCCCCAGCATTTT
CASSPEGGSYNQPQHF
>TRBV29-1|TRBJ1-1|10|many|-
TGCAGCGTGGGCAACACTGAAGCTTTCTTT
CSVGNTEAFF
>TRBV2|TRBJ2-1|14|many|-
TGTGCCAGCAATCCCCGCAGAAGTTACAATGAGCAGTTCTTC
CASNPRRSYNEQFF
>TRBV3-1|TRBJ1-1|14|few|TRBD1
TGTGCCAGCCCGGGACAGGGCTTGAACACTGAAGCTTTCTTT
CASPGQGLNTEAFF
>TRBV10-3|TRBJ2-5|15|many|TRBD2
TGTGCCATCAGTGAATCCGCGACTAGCAGGGAGACCCAGTACTTC
CAISESATSRETQYF
>TRBV6-9|TRBJ1-3|15|-|TRBD1
TGTGCCAGCAGTTACACGCAGGGGGCCTTGGACACCATATATTTT
CASSYTQGALDTIYF
>TRBV13|TRBJ2-1|14|-|-
TGTGCCAGCAGCCAGGGGACGGGTTACAATGAGCAGTTCTTC
CASSQGTGYNEQFF
>TRBV4-1|TRBJ2-7|16|-|TRBD2
TGCGCCAGCAGCCAAGATACGACTAGCGGGAGCCAAGAGCAGTACTTC
CASSQDTTSGSQEQYF
>TRBV20-1|TRBJ1-5|18|many|TRBD1
TGCAGTGCTAGGCCCGGACAGGGGGCTCTGGTGTGGAATCAGCCCCAGCATTTT
CSARPGQGALVWNQPQHF
>TRBV20-1|TRBJ2-7|12|-|-
TGCAGTGCTAGAGGGGGGGTTTACGAGCAGTACTTC
CSARGGVYEQYF
>TRBV11-2|TRBJ2-6|16|few|-
TGTGCCAGCAGCTGGGGACGGAGTAGCGGGGCCAACGTCCTGACTTTC
CASSWGRSSGANVLTF
>TRBV3-1|TRBJ2-5|17|few|-
TGTGCCAGCAGCCAGGCCCTGGGGCTAGCCGGGTGGGAGACCCAGTACTTC
CASSQALGLAGWETQYF